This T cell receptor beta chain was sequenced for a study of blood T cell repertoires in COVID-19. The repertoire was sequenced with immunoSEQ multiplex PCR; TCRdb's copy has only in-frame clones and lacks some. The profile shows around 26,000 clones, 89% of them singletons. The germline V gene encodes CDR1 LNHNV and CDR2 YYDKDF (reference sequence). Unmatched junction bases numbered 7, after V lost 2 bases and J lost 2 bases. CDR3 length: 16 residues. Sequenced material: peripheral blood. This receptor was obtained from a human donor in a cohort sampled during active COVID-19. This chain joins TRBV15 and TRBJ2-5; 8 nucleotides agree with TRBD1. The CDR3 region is CATSRSGQAFQETQYF. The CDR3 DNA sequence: TGTGCCACCAGCAGATCGGGACAGGCCTTTCAAGAGACCCAGTACTTC.